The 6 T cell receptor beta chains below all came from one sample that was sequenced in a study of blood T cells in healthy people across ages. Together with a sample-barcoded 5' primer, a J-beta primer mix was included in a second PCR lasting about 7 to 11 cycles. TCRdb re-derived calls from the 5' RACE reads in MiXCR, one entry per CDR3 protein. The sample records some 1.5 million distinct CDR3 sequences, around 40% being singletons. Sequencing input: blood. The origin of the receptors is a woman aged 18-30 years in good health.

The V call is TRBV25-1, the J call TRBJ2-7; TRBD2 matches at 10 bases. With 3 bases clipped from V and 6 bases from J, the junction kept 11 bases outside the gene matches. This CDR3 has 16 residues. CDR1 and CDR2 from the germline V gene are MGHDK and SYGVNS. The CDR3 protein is CASSDSRLAGASEQYF. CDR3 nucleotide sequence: TGTGCCAGCAGTGATTCCCGGCTAGCGGGGGCTTCCGAGCAGTACTTC.

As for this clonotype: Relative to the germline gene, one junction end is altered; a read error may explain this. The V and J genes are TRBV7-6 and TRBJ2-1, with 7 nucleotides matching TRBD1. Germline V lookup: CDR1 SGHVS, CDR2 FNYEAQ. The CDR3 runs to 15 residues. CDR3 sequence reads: CASSLTGSSYNEKFF. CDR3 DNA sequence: TGTGCCAGCAGCTTGACAGGGAGCTCCTACAATGAGAAGTTCTTC.

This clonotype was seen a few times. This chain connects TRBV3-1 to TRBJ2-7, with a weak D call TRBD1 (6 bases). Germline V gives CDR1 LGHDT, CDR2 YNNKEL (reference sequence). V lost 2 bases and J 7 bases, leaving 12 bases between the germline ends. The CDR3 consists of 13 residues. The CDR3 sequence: CASSQSGAREQYF. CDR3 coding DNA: TGTGCCAGCAGCCAATCAGGGGCAAGGGAGCAGTACTTC.

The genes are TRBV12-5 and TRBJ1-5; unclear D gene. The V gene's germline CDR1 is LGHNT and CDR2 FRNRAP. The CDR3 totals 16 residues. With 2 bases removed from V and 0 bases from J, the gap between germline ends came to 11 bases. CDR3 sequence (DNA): TGTGCTAGTGGTTTGTGGTCCGGCTTTAGCAATCAGCCCCAGCATTTT. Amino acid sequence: CASGLWSGFSNQPQHF.

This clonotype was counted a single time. The CDR3 DNA is TGTGCCAGCAGTTACCTTCAAAACACAGATACGCAGTATTTT. As protein: CASSYLQNTDTQYF. J is TRBJ2-3 and V is TRBV6-2 or TRBV6-3; D not resolved. The CDR3 runs to 14 residues. CDR1 is MNHEY, CDR2 SVGEGT, per germline. With 2 bases removed from V and 2 bases from J, the gap between germline ends came to 8 bases.

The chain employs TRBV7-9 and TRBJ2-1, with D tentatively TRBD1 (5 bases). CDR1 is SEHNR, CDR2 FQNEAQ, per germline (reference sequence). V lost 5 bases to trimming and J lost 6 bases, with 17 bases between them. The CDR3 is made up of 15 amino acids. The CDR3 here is CASSISEQELNEQFF. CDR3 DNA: TGTGCCAGCAGCATTTCCGAACAGGAACTCAATGAGCAGTTCTTC.